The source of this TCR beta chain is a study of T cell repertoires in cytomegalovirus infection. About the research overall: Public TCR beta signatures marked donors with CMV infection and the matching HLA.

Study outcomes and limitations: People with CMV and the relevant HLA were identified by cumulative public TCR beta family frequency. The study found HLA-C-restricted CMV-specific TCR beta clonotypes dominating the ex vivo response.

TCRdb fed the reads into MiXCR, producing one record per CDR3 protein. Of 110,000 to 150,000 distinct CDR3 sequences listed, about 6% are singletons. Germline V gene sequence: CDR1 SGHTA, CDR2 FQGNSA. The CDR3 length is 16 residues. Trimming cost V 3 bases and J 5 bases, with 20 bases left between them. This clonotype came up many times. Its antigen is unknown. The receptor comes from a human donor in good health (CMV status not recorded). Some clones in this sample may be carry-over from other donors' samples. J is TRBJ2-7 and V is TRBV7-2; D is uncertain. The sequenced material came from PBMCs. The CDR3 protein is CASSFQAALQVDEQYF. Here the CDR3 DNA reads TGTGCCAGCAGCTTCCAGGCTGCCCTTCAAGTGGACGAGCAGTACTTC.